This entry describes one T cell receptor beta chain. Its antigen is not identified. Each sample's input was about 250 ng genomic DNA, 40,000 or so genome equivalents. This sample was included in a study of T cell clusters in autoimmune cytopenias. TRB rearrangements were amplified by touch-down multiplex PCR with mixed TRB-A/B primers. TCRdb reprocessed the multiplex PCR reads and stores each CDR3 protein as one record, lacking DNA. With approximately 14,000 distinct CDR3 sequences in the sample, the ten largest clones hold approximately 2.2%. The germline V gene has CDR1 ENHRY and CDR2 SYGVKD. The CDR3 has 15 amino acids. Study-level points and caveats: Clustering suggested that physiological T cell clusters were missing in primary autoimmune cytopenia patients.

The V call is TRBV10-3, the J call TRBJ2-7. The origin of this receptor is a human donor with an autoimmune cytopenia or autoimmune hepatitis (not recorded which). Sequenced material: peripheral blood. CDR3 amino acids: CAISEGWQTPYEQYF.